The 19 T cell receptor beta chains below were found in one sample sequenced in a study of cytomegalovirus exposure and HLA in healthy donors. PCR primers comprised 60 Vbeta and 13 Jbeta primers. Assay used: immunoSEQ multiplex PCR; TCRdb lists only in-frame clones, some missing. The sample consists of some 170,000 clones, roughly 80% of them appearing once. Sample: PBMCs. Receptors originate from a girl aged 2 to 9 in good health and CMV-seropositive.

The chain has TRBV2 and TRBJ1-3; TRBD1 matches at 9 bases. This CDR3 comprises 13 residues. Germline CDR1 is SNHLY and CDR2 is FYNNEI. V shed 6 bases, J shed 3 bases, and the junction held 0 bases outside the gene matches. The CDR3 spells CASRGQGGNTIYF. The CDR3 bases are TGTGCCAGCAGGGGACAGGGTGGAAACACCATATATTTT. Looking up the rest from reference TRBV2 and TRBJ1-3 gives the full variable domain: EPEVTQTPSHQVTQMGQEVILRCVPISNHLYFYWYRQILGQKVEFLVSFYNNEISEKSEIFDDQFSVERPDGSNFTLKIRSTKLEDSAMYFCASRGQGGNTIYFGEGSWLTVV.

The J gene is TRBJ2-7, the V gene TRBV30; TRBD1 matches at 7 bases. CDR1 is GTSNPN, CDR2 SVGIG, per germline (reference sequence). There are 13 residues in the CDR3. V was clipped by 5 bases and J by 3 bases; unmatched bases: 7. The CDR3 bases are TGTGCCTGGCCAGGGACAGAGGTCTACGAGCAGTACTTC. This codes for CAWPGTEVYEQYF.

V gene TRBV7-2 combines with J gene TRBJ2-1, with 10 positions matching TRBD2. From germline, CDR1 is SGHTA and CDR2 FQGNSA. The CDR3 totals 15 residues. V was clipped by 5 bases and J by 5 bases; unmatched bases: 6. Written as DNA, the CDR3 is TGTGCCAGCAGCCCACAGGGACTAGCGAACAATGAGCAGTTCTTC. Protein sequence: CASSPQGLANNEQFF.

The sample holds one count of this clone. The rearrangement joins TRBV28 to TRBJ1-1; TRBD1 agrees at 7 bases. Germline-derived CDR1 and CDR2 are MDHEN and SYDVKM. This CDR3 region has 15 residues. The J segment lost 1 base and the V segment lost 6 bases, leaving 8 bases of the junction unmatched. CDR3 amino acids: CASRDKGASNTEAFF. For the CDR3, the DNA is TGTGCCAGCAGAGACAAGGGGGCCTCGAACACTGAAGCTTTCTTT. The variable domain in full, completed from reference TRBV28 and TRBJ1-1, reads DVKVTQSSRYLVKRTGEKVFLECVQDMDHENMFWYRQDPGLGLRLIYFSYDVKMKEKGDIPEGYSVSREKKERFSLILESASTNQTSMYLCASRDKGASNTEAFFGQGTRLTVV.

This clone was picked up one time. The rearrangement links TRBV4-1 to TRBJ2-7; 12 bases are shared with TRBD2. CDR3 size: 15 residues. CDR1 is MGHRA, CDR2 YSYEKL, per germline. The V gene end was trimmed by 2 bases and the J gene end by 5 bases; junction bases not matched to a gene: 4. The DNA of the CDR3 is TGCGCCAGCAGCCAACTAGCGGGAGGGCCCGACGAGCAGTACTTC. Translating gives CASSQLAGGPDEQYF.

This rearrangement joins TRBV6-5 to TRBJ2-5, with 7 bases lining up with TRBD2. V lost 2 bases, J lost 2 bases, and 5 bases stayed unmatched. Germline CDR1 MNHEY, CDR2 SVGAGI. The CDR3 length is 15 residues. This CDR3 is CASSYHRTRQETQYF. CDR3 bases: TGTGCCAGCAGTTACCACCGGACTAGACAAGAGACCCAGTACTTC.

Comments on this clone: At one end the junction does not follow the germline gene, possibly because of a read error. The chain carries TRBV19 and TRBJ2-1; D is possibly TRBD2 (5 bases). The CDR3 is made up of 14 amino acids. Germline V gene data show CDR1 as LNHDA and CDR2 as SQIVND (reference sequence). CDR3 sequence (DNA): TGTGCAAGTAACCAGCGGAGCTCCTACAATGAGCAGTTCTTC. Its translation: CASNQRSSYNEQFF.

The CDR3 bases are TGTGCCAGCAGCCAAGATGGGGTTACAGGGGCGGGCACCGGGGAGCTGTTTTTT. Amino acid sequence: CASSQDGVTGAGTGELFF. This sequence joins TRBV4-2 and TRBJ2-2; 7 bases match TRBD1. From germline, CDR1 is LGHNA and CDR2 YNFKEQ. The J segment lost 4 bases and the V segment lost 0 bases, leaving 11 bases of the junction unmatched. There are 18 residues in the CDR3.

In DNA, the CDR3 is TGCGCCAGCAGCCGATTAGCGGCTCAGGGGGACATTCAGTACTTC. It is translated as CASSRLAAQGDIQYF. J is TRBJ2-4 and V is TRBV5-1; the D gene is possibly TRBD1 (7 bases). CDR1 SGHRS and CDR2 YFSETQ come from the germline V gene. Trimming removed 4 bases from V and 8 bases from J, with 19 bases in between. The CDR3 has 15 residues.

The V gene is TRBV28, the J gene TRBJ1-2; possible D gene TRBD1, 5 bases. This CDR3 has 13 amino acids. Trimming took 6 bases from V and 12 from J, leaving 20 bases between them. Germline lookup yields CDR1 MDHEN and CDR2 SYDVKM. CDR3 DNA: TGTGCCAGCAGCCCCATTTGGGACTCTTCCGACACCTTC. Encoded protein: CASSPIWDSSDTF.

The genes are TRBV2 and TRBJ2-6; 8 bases agree with TRBD1. V shed 11 bases, J shed 0 bases, and the junction held 12 bases outside the gene matches. Germline V gene sequence: CDR1 SNHLY, CDR2 FYNNEI. The CDR3 contains 17 residues. This CDR3 reads CAGKDRVALSGANVLTF. CDR3 bases: TGTGCCGGAAAGGACAGGGTGGCCCTCTCTGGGGCCAACGTCCTGACTTTC.

This clone showed up just once. This chain links TRBV28 with TRBJ2-7, with 10 bases identical to TRBD2. The CDR3 has 15 residues. The germline gives CDR1 MDHEN, CDR2 SYDVKM. Trimming took 6 bases from V and 0 from J; bases not matched to a gene: 5. The CDR3 bases are TGTGCCAGCAGGGGGAGCGGGAGGGCCTCCTACGAGCAGTACTTC. Protein product: CASRGSGRASYEQYF. Full variable domain (missing parts from reference TRBV28 and TRBJ2-7): DVKVTQSSRYLVKRTGEKVFLECVQDMDHENMFWYRQDPGLGLRLIYFSYDVKMKEKGDIPEGYSVSREKKERFSLILESASTNQTSMYLCASRGSGRASYEQYFGPGTRLTVT.

This chain joins TRBV6-1 and TRBJ2-5; D may be TRBD2 (5 bases). Trimming removed 1 base from V and 1 base from J, with 16 bases in between. The CDR3 runs 17 residues. The germline CDR1 and CDR2 sequences are MNHNS and SASEGT. CDR3: CASSEERDGEPQETQYF. CDR3 nucleotides: TGTGCCAGCAGTGAAGAGAGAGATGGGGAGCCCCAAGAGACCCAGTACTTC.

The gene calls are TRBV30 and TRBJ2-1; TRBD2 matches at 8 bases. The CDR3 has 14 residues. With V trimmed by 2 bases and J by 6 bases, 6 bases remained unmatched. CDR1 and CDR2 (germline): GTSNPN, SVGIG (reference sequence). The CDR3 is CAWSIAGGSNEQFF. As DNA, the CDR3 is TGTGCCTGGAGTATCGCGGGAGGTTCCAATGAGCAGTTCTTC.

The J gene is TRBJ2-7, the V gene TRBV19, with TRBD2 as a possible D gene (5 bases). V lost 6 bases to trimming and J lost 2 bases, with 17 bases between them. This CDR3 region has 15 residues. Germline loops: CDR1 LNHDA, CDR2 SQIVND (reference sequence). CDR3 DNA sequence: TGTGCCAGTAGGTCGGGATCTCAGATTCCCTACGAGCAGTACTTC. Amino acids: CASRSGSQIPYEQYF.

This clone appeared a few times. This chain connects TRBV5-1 to TRBJ1-4; 10 bases are a match to TRBD1. Germline CDR1 reads SGHRS; CDR2 reads YFSETQ. The CDR3 spans 15 residues. V lost 4 bases and J lost 8; bases outside the gene matches: 8. CDR3 residues: CASSRRTGGSEKLFF. The CDR3 DNA is TGCGCCAGCAGCCGCCGGACAGGGGGTAGCGAAAAACTGTTTTTT.

The chain couples TRBV19 to TRBJ1-5; 8 bases line up with TRBD1. This CDR3 region has 13 residues. CDR1 and CDR2 (germline): LNHDA, SQIVND (reference sequence). V trimming: 7 bases; J trimming: 6 bases; junction bases outside the gene matches: 5. The DNA of the CDR3 is TGTGCCAGTACCTCGACAGGGGTTCAGCCCCAGCATTTT. As protein: CASTSTGVQPQHF.

The chain has TRBV4-1 and TRBJ2-1; 7 bases are a match to TRBD2. CDR3 length equals 17 residues. CDR1 MGHRA and CDR2 YSYEKL come from the germline V gene. Losses at the gene ends were 3 bases for V and 1 base for J; bases not matched to a gene: 9. The CDR3 loop reads CASSHYWEGGSYNEQFF. Written as DNA, the CDR3 is TGCGCCAGCAGCCATTACTGGGAGGGAGGGTCCTACAATGAGCAGTTCTTC.

The rearrangement links TRBV27 to TRBJ2-3; D gene unclear. CDR3 length equals 16 residues. The germline V gene encodes CDR1 MNHEY and CDR2 SMNVEV (reference sequence). V was cut by 4 bases and J by 4 bases, with 18 bases left in between. The CDR3 nucleotides read TGTGCCAGCAGTTCCTTAGCAAAAGAGTCCCCAGATACGCAGTATTTT. Its translation: CASSSLAKESPDTQYF.